Presented here are 18 T cell receptor beta chains from one specimen sequenced in a study of blood T cell repertoires in COVID-19 (dated by TCRdb to about 2020). The method was the immunoSEQ multiplex PCR assay. The table comes from immuneACCESS by way of TCRdb, which keeps in-frame sequences with V and J called. Part of the clones is missing from these tables; in studies checked, under half for an unresolved V gene and the rest for unknown reasons. Recorded for this sample are 300,000 to 450,000 clones; approximately 81% of them occurred a single time. Together, the top ten hold 3% to 4.5% of the sample. Sequencing was done on a sample of peripheral blood. The receptors originated from a woman younger than 30 with acute or convalescent COVID-19.

This sequence joins TRBV5-1 and TRBJ1-2; D may be TRBD1 (5 bases). The CDR3 spans 15 residues. Germline lookup yields CDR1 SGHRS and CDR2 YFSETQ. V was pared by 4 bases and J by 1 base, with 14 bases between. CDR3 region: CASSPGSISNYGYTF. CDR3 DNA: TGCGCCAGCAGCCCAGGGTCCATCAGTAACTATGGCTACACCTTC.

This clone was seen a few times. J is TRBJ1-3 and V is TRBV12-3 or TRBV12-4; D ambiguous. The CDR3 covers 13 residues. Trimming removed 10 bases at V and 6 bases at J, with 16 bases between. CDR3 amino acids: CATQRIEANTIYF. The DNA for the CDR3 is TGTGCCACCCAGCGCATCGAGGCAAACACCATATATTTT.

This chain joins TRBV4-1 and TRBJ1-2, with a weak D call TRBD1 (5 bases). Trimming stripped 5 bases from V and 8 bases from J, with 9 bases between. The CDR3 runs 11 residues. CDR1 and CDR2 (germline): MGHRA, YSYEKL. The CDR3 sequence is CASSFRGGYTF. The CDR3 DNA reads TGCGCCAGCAGCTTCCGGGGGGGCTACACCTTC.

This chain joins TRBV4-1 and TRBJ1-3, with D maybe TRBD1 (6 bases). Germline V gene sequence: CDR1 MGHRA, CDR2 YSYEKL. This CDR3 contains 17 residues. Trimming took off 4 bases at V and 2 bases at J, with 18 bases between the two ends. CDR3 residues: CASSPGGGGLPGNTIYF. The CDR3 DNA reads TGCGCCAGCAGCCCAGGAGGGGGGGGTCTCCCTGGAAACACCATATATTTT.

V is TRBV27 and J is TRBJ2-7, with D maybe TRBD2 (5 bases). V was trimmed by 6 bases and J by 4 bases, leaving 10 bases between them. Germline values: CDR1 MNHEY, CDR2 SMNVEV (reference sequence). CDR3 length: 12 amino acids. The chain's CDR3 is CASRTGNYEQYF. In DNA form, the CDR3 reads TGTGCCAGCAGGACCGGGAATTACGAGCAGTACTTC.

The V and J genes are TRBV7-9 and TRBJ1-3; D unclear. Trimming pared 4 bases from V and 0 bases from J, leaving 10 bases between. The germline V gene encodes CDR1 SEHNR and CDR2 FQNEAQ (reference sequence). This CDR3 is 15 amino acids long. In nucleotides, the CDR3 is TGTGCCAGCAGCTCATCGGGATTCTCTGGAAACACCATATATTTT. Protein: CASSSSGFSGNTIYF.

This clone was counted only a few times. This rearrangement joins TRBV2 to TRBJ1-3, with D possibly TRBD1 on 6 matching bases. The CDR3 has 16 residues. Trimming removed 6 bases from V and 0 bases from J, with 15 bases in between. The germline gives CDR1 SNHLY, CDR2 FYNNEI. The CDR3 here is CASRARGGLSGNTIYF. CDR3 DNA sequence: TGTGCCAGCAGGGCGAGGGGGGGACTCTCTGGAAACACCATATATTTT.

The V call is TRBV6-1, the J call TRBJ2-3; tentatively, D is TRBD2 (6 bases). With 2 bases removed from V and 4 bases from J, the gap between germline ends came to 16 bases. Germline V gene lookup returns CDR1 MNHNS and CDR2 SASEGT. This CDR3 is 16 amino acids long. The CDR3 is CASSESFGSGSDTQYF. The CDR3 coding sequence is TGTGCCAGCAGTGAATCGTTCGGGAGTGGGTCAGATACGCAGTATTTT.

A note on this clone: The sample carries other DNA sequences with the same CDR3. The chain links TRBV6-6 to TRBJ1-5; the D is unclear. This CDR3 has 14 amino acids. V was cut by 3 bases and J by 2 bases, with 8 bases left in between. Germline assignment: CDR1 MNHNY and CDR2 SVGAGI (reference sequence). The CDR3 loop is CASSYGTGNQPQHF. The CDR3 nucleotides read TGTGCCAGCAGTTATGGTACAGGCAATCAGCCCCAGCATTTT.

J is TRBJ2-2 and V is TRBV28; 13 bases fit TRBD2. With V trimmed by 6 bases and J by 5 bases, 6 bases remained unmatched. CDR1 is MDHEN and CDR2 is SYDVKM in the germline V gene. This CDR3 has 16 amino acids. In DNA form, the CDR3 reads TGTGCCAGCAGACCAGGACTAGCGGGAGAAACCGGGGAGCTGTTTTTT. This codes for CASRPGLAGETGELFF.

The chain joins TRBV7-9 to TRBJ2-7, with TRBD1 identical over 7 bases. V lost 5 bases, J lost 1 base, and 5 bases stayed unmatched. The length of the CDR3 is 14 residues. Germline V gene lookup returns CDR1 SEHNR and CDR2 FQNEAQ (reference sequence). The CDR3 DNA reads as TGTGCCAGCAGCACCGGGGACAGATCCTACGAGCAGTACTTC. Translating it yields CASSTGDRSYEQYF.

The table lists this clone with a count of one. This chain links TRBV4-1 with TRBJ2-5; 7 nucleotides line up with TRBD1. J gave up 0 bases and V 5 bases, and 0 bases lay outside the gene matches. This CDR3 is 13 amino acids long. From germline, CDR1 is MGHRA and CDR2 YSYEKL. The CDR3 spells CASSGQDQETQYF. CDR3 in DNA: TGCGCCAGCAGCGGACAGGACCAAGAGACCCAGTACTTC.

The chain couples TRBV28 to TRBJ1-1, with 8 positions matching TRBD1. The CDR3 has 14 residues. The V gene's germline CDR1 is MDHEN and CDR2 SYDVKM. The trim removed 6 bases at V and 5 bases at J, leaving 8 bases unmatched. In DNA form, the CDR3 reads TGTGCCAGCAGATCAGGGGGCCGGGGTACTGAAGCTTTCTTT. This translates into CASRSGGRGTEAFF.

The V and J genes are TRBV25-1 and TRBJ1-2; 10 bases map to TRBD1. Germline-derived CDR1 and CDR2 are MGHDK and SYGVNS. After removal of 3 bases from V and 4 bases from J, the junction contained 5 bases not matched to a gene. The length of the CDR3 is 15 residues. The CDR3 DNA reads as TGTGCCAGCAGTGAGGGGACAGGGGCCTCCTATGGCTACACCTTC. Translating gives CASSEGTGASYGYTF.

This clone has only a few counts. The V gene is TRBV18, the J gene TRBJ2-3; D may correspond to TRBD1 or TRBD2 (9 bases each). The CDR3 contains 18 residues. Germline V CDR1 and CDR2: KGHSH, LQKENI. V was shortened by 4 bases and J by 4 bases, with 24 bases between the two germline ends. CDR3 DNA: TGTGCCAGCTCACAGACAGGGGGTGCCGGGACTAGCCCAGATACGCAGTATTTT. Translated, it gives CASSQTGGAGTSPDTQYF.

The chain joins TRBV9 to TRBJ2-6; D is perhaps TRBD1 (6 bases). Germline loops: CDR1 SGDLS, CDR2 YYNGEE. Trimming took off 1 base at V and 0 bases at J, with 11 bases between the two ends. The CDR3 loop spans 17 amino acids. The CDR3 sequence is CASSVPGQVSGANVLTF. Written as DNA, the CDR3 is TGTGCCAGCAGCGTACCGGGACAAGTCTCTGGGGCCAACGTCCTGACTTTC.

The chain employs TRBV6-2 or TRBV6-3 and TRBJ2-2; D remains unclear. Germline V CDR1 and CDR2: MNHEY, SVGEGT. Trimming cost V 2 bases and J 1 base, with 11 bases left between them. The CDR3 covers 16 residues. The CDR3 reads CASSYASTGNTGELFF. In DNA, the CDR3 is TGTGCCAGCAGTTACGCGTCAACCGGGAACACCGGGGAGCTGTTTTTT.

This chain joins TRBV7-2 and TRBJ1-6; the D gene is possibly TRBD1 (5 bases). CDR1 and CDR2 (germline): SGHTA, FQGNSA. The CDR3 loop spans 15 amino acids. Trimming pared 2 bases from V and 9 bases from J, leaving 14 bases between. CDR3: CASSLWSTELSPLHF. CDR3 nucleotides: TGTGCCAGCAGCTTATGGTCGACAGAACTTTCACCCCTCCACTTT.